This TCR beta chain was found in a study of metastatic and nonmetastatic thyroid tumors. Turning to the study itself: Repertoires from malignant and benign thyroid patients were compared across blood and tumor or nodule tissue.

This clone was observed at least ten times. Authors' methods: A distant-metastasis classifier for papillary thyroid cancer was built using CDR3 differences across clinicopathological groups. TCRdb reprocessed the PCR reads using MiXCR. These V and J calls rely on TCRdb rather than the paper's analysis. The data contain about 38,000 clones, 26% of them singletons. Per germline, CDR1 KGHSH and CDR2 LQKENI. Trimming shortened V by 2 bases and J by 0 bases, and 8 bases separated the two germline ends. The CDR3 runs 15 residues. Prior to thyroid surgery, none of the patients had received any treatment. This chain joins TRBV18 and TRBJ1-5; D remains ambiguous. The source of this sequence is a female donor with papillary thyroid cancer or a benign thyroid nodule (not recorded which). Some clones in this sample may be carry-over from other donors' samples. The material sequenced was blood. The CDR3 bases are TGTGCCAGCTCACCATCGGCGAATAGCAATCAGCCCCAGCATTTT. The encoded protein is CASSPSANSNQPQHF.